A selection of T cell receptor beta chains follows, all from one sample in a study of cytomegalovirus exposure and HLA in healthy donors. Using immunoSEQ multiplex PCR, the repertoire was profiled, and TCRdb retains in-frame clones only, with some absent. This repertoire shows roughly 140,000 clones, 77% found once; its top ten account for 4.9%. Sequences were obtained from PBMCs. These receptors were obtained from a woman between 45 and 60 years old in good health and CMV-seronegative. Both conserved end residues are part of each CDR3. D genes are given only for firm matches. The size field is filled for only some rows; it gives once, few, many or a size class.

TRBD1	.	TRBJ1-2	TRBV5-4	TGTGCCAGCAGCCCGACAGGGGGCGCGGGCTATGGCTACACCTTC	CASSPTGGAGYGYTF
TRBD1	.	TRBJ2-7	TRBV10-3	TGTGCCATCAGTGAGGTATTCCGACAGGGATCCTACGAGCAGTACTTC	CAISEVFRQGSYEQYF
TRBD1	.	TRBJ2-2	TRBV7-9	TGTGCCAGCAGCTTAGCCCGGACAGGGGAGTTCACCGGGGAGCTGTTTTTT	CASSLARTGEFTGELFF
TRBD1	.	TRBJ1-2	TRBV6-5	TGTGCCAGCAGTTATTCCCCTACCGGGACAGTTTATGGCTACACCTTC	CASSYSPTGTVYGYTF
.	.	TRBJ2-2	TRBV5-8	TGTGCCAGCAGCTTAGCGGGTAGAACCGGGGAGCTGTTTTTT	CASSLAGRTGELFF
.	few	TRBJ1-5	TRBV7-2	TGTGCCAGCAGCCCCGCCGGGGGGACCCAGCATTTT	CASSPAGGTQHF
.	.	TRBJ1-4	TRBV7-9	TGTGCCAGCAGCCCTGCAACTAATGAAAAACTGTTTTTT	CASSPATNEKLFF
TRBD1	.	TRBJ1-1	TRBV14	TGTGCCAGCAGCCAAATGACAGGGGACTTTGAAGCTTTCTTT	CASSQMTGDFEAFF
.	.	TRBJ1-5	TRBV7-9	TGTGCCAGCAGTCCCAGTGAGGGGGTGGGGTATAGCAATCAGCCCCAGCATTTT	CASSPSEGVGYSNQPQHF
.	.	TRBJ2-2	TRBV4-3	TGCGCCAGCAGCCAAGATGGGGACAGGGAGCTGTTTTTT	CASSQDGDRELFF
.	.	TRBJ2-5	TRBV6-6	TGTGCCAGCACAATTGATAGCGATTCTAGGGAGACCCAGTACTTC	CASTIDSDSRETQYF
TRBD1	.	TRBJ2-7	TRBV5-5	TGTGCCAGCAGCTTGCTGGACAGGGGCGAGCAGTACTTC	CASSLLDRGEQYF
TRBD2	once	TRBJ2-2	TRBV7-2	TGTGCCAGCAGCTTATTGACTAGCGTTCCCGGGGAGCTGTTTTTT	CASSLLTSVPGELFF
.	few	TRBJ2-7	TRBV5-6	TGTGCCAGCAGCTCCGTCGACAACTCCTACGAGCAGTACTTC	CASSSVDNSYEQYF
.	.	TRBJ1-1	TRBV19	TGTGCCAGTAGTATGGGGGGACCGGGGAACACTGAAGCTTTCTTT	CASSMGGPGNTEAFF
.	once	TRBJ2-7	TRBV10-1	TGCGCCAGCAGTGAGTCGCCAGGAACAATCTACGAGCAGTACTTC	CASSESPGTIYEQYF
.	.	TRBJ1-1	TRBV7-2	TGTGCCAGCACCGCACGGGGGGGGCTGGACACTGAAGCTTTCTTT	CASTARGGLDTEAFF
.	.	TRBJ2-1	TRBV9	TGTGCCAGCAGCGTAGACGAGAATACCTACAATGAGCAGTTCTTC	CASSVDENTYNEQFF
TRBD1	.	TRBJ1-2	TRBV10-3	TGTGCCATCAGTGAGTCAAGTGGACAGGGGCTTGGCTACACCTTC	CAISESSGQGLGYTF
.	.	TRBJ1-2	TRBV27	TGTGCCAGCAAGTTAGGGGGGGCCCACTATGGCTACACCTTC	CASKLGGAHYGYTF
TRBD1	.	TRBJ2-5	TRBV11-2	TGTGCCAGCAGCTTAGAGAGCCGTTTACAGGGGTCGTACCAAGAGACCCAGTACTTC	CASSLESRLQGSYQETQYF
TRBD1	once	TRBJ1-2	TRBV2	TGTGCCAGCAGTGTGTCCGGGACAGTCTATGGCTACACCTTC	CASSVSGTVYGYTF
.	.	TRBJ2-7	TRBV29-1	TGCAGCGTTGACTTCGGAGGCTACGAGCAGTACTTC	CSVDFGGYEQYF
.	.	TRBJ1-1	TRBV5-1	TGCGCCAGCAGCTTGGACGAGGGTGTGATCACTGAAGCTTTCTTT	CASSLDEGVITEAFF
TRBD1	.	TRBJ1-2	TRBV29-1	TGCAGCGTTGAACCCGGGGACAGCTATGGCTACACCTTC	CSVEPGDSYGYTF
TRBD1	.	TRBJ1-5	TRBV4-2	TGTGCCAGCAGCCAACATGACAGGGTAGGACAGCCCCAGCATTTT	CASSQHDRVGQPQHF
TRBD1	.	TRBJ2-6	TRBV18	TGTGCCAGCTCACTGGGACAGGGAACTGGGGCCAACGTCCTGACTTTC	CASSLGQGTGANVLTF
.	.	TRBJ2-1	TRBV29-1	TGCAGCGTTGAATATGGGCAGGGCCATGAGCAGTTCTTC	CSVEYGQGHEQFF
.	.	TRBJ2-7	TRBV19	TGTGCCAGTAGTACAGGGATCGAGCAGTACTTC	CASSTGIEQYF
.	.	TRBJ1-5	TRBV11-2	TGTGCCAGCAGCAATACCCGGGGGGGACAGCCCCAGCATTTT	CASSNTRGGQPQHF
TRBD1	.	TRBJ1-4	TRBV6-5	TGTGCCAGCAGTCCGGGACAGGGGGCTGAAAAACTGTTTTTT	CASSPGQGAEKLFF
.	.	TRBJ2-2	TRBV5-6	TGTGCCAGCAGCTTGACTCACAGCAGGGAGCTGTTTTTT	CASSLTHSRELFF
.	many	TRBJ2-7	TRBV6-1	TGTGCCAGCAGTGAATCGGGCGAGCAGTACTTC	CASSESGEQYF
TRBD2	.	TRBJ2-5	TRBV13	TGTGCCAGCAGCCGACTAGCGGGGGGCCAAGAGACCCAGTACTTC	CASSRLAGGQETQYF
TRBD2	.	TRBJ2-3	TRBV6-1	TGTGCCAGCAGTGGTGGGGCTCTAGCGGGGACTTTCTTGGGAGTTGGTACGCAGTATTTT	CASSGGALAGTFLGVGTQYF
.	.	TRBJ1-2	TRBV14	TGTGCCAGCAGCCAAGAAGAGTCCTATGGCTACACCTTC	CASSQEESYGYTF
TRBD1	.	TRBJ2-1	TRBV30	TGTGCCTGGAGGAATGACGGGACAGGGATCGGAAAAGGCTACAATGAGCAGTTCTTC	CAWRNDGTGIGKGYNEQFF
TRBD1	.	TRBJ1-6	TRBV27	TGTGCCAGCAGTTTACGGACAGGGGTAGGTTCACCCCTCCACTTT	CASSLRTGVGSPLHF